This TCR beta chain was identified during a study of Graves' ophthalmopathy and Graves' hyperthyroidism. Broader study findings: The blood repertoire also included most expanded thyroid clonotypes above 0.001 frequency.

V was clipped by 5 bases and J by 6 bases, with 17 bases between them. The CDR3 consists of 15 residues. Looked up from germline, CDR1 is MNHEY and CDR2 is SMNVEV (reference sequence). RNA transcripts provided the template for amplifying TCR beta CDR3 regions. After a first-round RT-PCR with HTBI primers, a second-round multiplex PCR was run. One entry per CDR3 protein results from TCRdb running MiXCR on the multiplex PCR reads. The data show around 1,200,000 distinct CDR3 sequences, with about 40% seen just once and around 10% held by the top ten. Concerning this clonotype itself: Its specificity is not known.

Hyperthyroidism patients, aged 18 to 65, were newly diagnosed, under 2 months' duration. The clonotype was recovered from an adult man with Graves' hyperthyroidism. The J gene is TRBJ1-5, the V gene TRBV27; unclear D gene. Sequenced input: peripheral blood or thyroid tissue (not recorded which). CDR3 amino acids: CASSRWAGWGQPQHF. In DNA form, the CDR3 reads TGTGCCAGCAGTCGATGGGCCGGGTGGGGTCAGCCCCAGCATTTT.